These 24 T cell receptor beta chains originate from one sample sequenced in a study of blood T cell repertoires in COVID-19. TCRdb's copy holds only in-frame clones and misses some; the assay was immunoSEQ multiplex PCR. The data contain just over 250,000 clones, approximately 89% of them seen just once; the ten biggest clones take up roughly 2.5%. Sequencing used peripheral blood. These receptors were obtained from a woman aged 50 to 65 with acute or convalescent COVID-19.

CDR3 DNA: TGTGCCAGCTCACCAACAGGGCTTCGAAACACCATATATTTT. This encodes CASSPTGLRNTIYF. V gene TRBV18 combines with J gene TRBJ1-3, with D maybe TRBD1 (6 bases). V shed 2 bases and J shed 5 bases, with 10 bases lying between them. Germline V gene data show CDR1 as KGHSH and CDR2 as LQKENI. CDR3 length equals 14 residues.

The chain links TRBV19 to TRBJ1-5; possible D gene TRBD1, 5 bases. CDR1 and CDR2 from the germline V gene are LNHDA and SQIVND (reference sequence). The V and J ends lost 3 bases and 4 bases respectively, with 10 bases between them. This CDR3 has 14 amino acids. CDR3 bases: TGTGCCAGTAGTATCCGACACAGGAATCAGCCCCAGCATTTT. Amino acid sequence: CASSIRHRNQPQHF.

The chain is built from TRBV19 and TRBJ2-2; 7 bases are shared with TRBD1. This CDR3 contains 15 residues. CDR1 is LNHDA and CDR2 is SQIVND in the germline V gene (reference sequence). The V segment lost 6 bases and the J segment 4 bases; nucleotides outside the gene matches: 8. The CDR3 spells CASSNRGMSTGELFF. The CDR3 coding sequence is TGTGCCAGTAGCAACAGGGGTATGAGCACCGGGGAGCTGTTTTTT.

V and J are TRBV4-2 and TRBJ2-7; 7 bases fit TRBD1. Germline values: CDR1 LGHNA, CDR2 YNFKEQ. The CDR3 loop spans 17 amino acids. V was clipped by 2 bases and J by 2 bases; unmatched bases: 12. CDR3: CASSQSPDRARPYEQYF. CDR3 DNA: TGTGCCAGCAGCCAATCGCCCGACAGGGCTCGACCCTACGAGCAGTACTTC.

This clone was seen a handful of times. The chain joins TRBV7-3 to TRBJ1-4; the match to TRBD1 covers 12 bases. V trimming: 1 base; J trimming: 0 bases; junction bases outside the gene matches: 6. Germline V gives CDR1 SGHTA, CDR2 FQGTGA. The CDR3 contains 19 residues. This CDR3 is CASSLKGQGAYSTNEKLFF. In DNA, the CDR3 is TGTGCCAGCAGCTTAAAGGGACAGGGGGCCTACTCAACTAATGAAAAACTGTTTTTT.

The chain employs TRBV7-3 and TRBJ2-1; possible D gene TRBD2, 7 bases. Trimming cost V 4 bases and J 5 bases, with 18 bases left between them. The germline V gene encodes CDR1 SGHTA and CDR2 FQGTGA. The CDR3 has 16 amino acids. CDR3 coding DNA: TGTGCCAGCAGCTCAAACGGGGGGCGCCGCGACAATGAGCAGTTCTTC. Protein product: CASSSNGGRRDNEQFF.

The V gene is TRBV10-3, the J gene TRBJ2-1; 8 bases match TRBD2. The CDR3 is 15 residues long. With V trimmed by 2 bases and J by 9 bases, 9 bases remained unmatched. Germline lookup yields CDR1 ENHRY and CDR2 SYGVKD. The CDR3 protein is CAISEATGGPREQFF. CDR3 nucleotide sequence: TGTGCCATCAGTGAGGCAACGGGAGGGCCGCGTGAGCAGTTCTTC.

The rearrangement joins TRBV4-2 to TRBJ1-1, with D possibly being TRBD1 (6 bases). The CDR3 runs to 16 residues. V was pared by 1 base and J by 3 bases, with 15 bases between. CDR1 and CDR2 (germline): LGHNA, YNFKEQ. CDR3 in amino acids: CASSQVGPGEDTEAFF. The CDR3, as DNA: TGTGCCAGCAGCCAAGTTGGGCCAGGGGAAGACACTGAAGCTTTCTTT.

The chain recombines TRBV10-3 with TRBJ2-5, with D unresolved. The V end lost 0 bases, the J end lost 0 bases, and 17 bases lay between the germline ends. CDR1 and CDR2 (germline): ENHRY, SYGVKD. The CDR3 is 18 amino acids. CDR3 sequence: CAISESTTRRLYQETQYF. The CDR3, as DNA: TGTGCCATCAGTGAGTCGACGACTCGCCGTCTGTACCAAGAGACCCAGTACTTC.

For the CDR3, the DNA is TGTGCCAGCAGCCGGGACAGGGCTTATGAGCAGTTCTTC. It yields the protein CASSRDRAYEQFF. V usage is TRBV6-4 and J usage is TRBJ2-1, with 9 bases identical to TRBD1. Trimming cost V 6 bases and J 8 bases; bases outside gene matches: 5. This CDR3 has 13 amino acids. Looked up from germline, CDR1 is MRHNA and CDR2 is SNTAGT.

This clone has just one count. J is TRBJ2-7 and V is TRBV7-3, with 11 bases aligning to TRBD2. This CDR3 is 13 amino acids long. The V gene's germline CDR1 is SGHTA and CDR2 FQGTGA. V shed 5 bases, J shed 6 bases, and the junction held 3 bases outside the gene matches. CDR3 protein: CASSLTSGTEQYF. DNA of the CDR3: TGTGCCAGCAGCCTGACTAGCGGGACCGAGCAGTACTTC.

This clone was seen a few times. The CDR3 sequence: CASSQDPGQITGELFF. DNA of the CDR3: TGTGCCAGCAGCCAAGATCCGGGACAGATTACCGGGGAGCTGTTTTTT. V usage is TRBV3-1 (or the pseudogene TRBV3-2) and J usage is TRBJ2-2, with 7 nucleotides matching TRBD1. This CDR3 has 16 amino acids. CDR1 and CDR2 from the germline V gene are LGHDT and YNNKEL (reference sequence). J gave up 5 bases and V 0 bases, and 6 bases lay outside the gene matches.

V is TRBV2 and J is TRBJ2-7; 9 bases line up with TRBD1. The length of the CDR3 is 15 residues. The trim removed 4 bases at V and 6 bases at J, leaving 10 bases unmatched. Germline V gene lookup returns CDR1 SNHLY and CDR2 FYNNEI. CDR3 coding DNA: TGTGCCAGCAGTGGGGCTGACAGGGGGACCCGCGAGCAGTACTTC. Protein sequence: CASSGADRGTREQYF.

This chain links TRBV7-3 with TRBJ1-1, with 9 bases matching TRBD1. CDR3 length: 17 amino acids. CDR1 is SGHTA and CDR2 is FQGTGA in the germline V gene. The trim removed 5 bases at V and 5 bases at J, leaving 15 bases unmatched. CDR3 DNA: TGTGCCAGCAGCGCCCGAGGGACAGGGAATCTCCCTACTGAAGCTTTCTTT. As protein: CASSARGTGNLPTEAFF.

The chain employs TRBV27 and TRBJ1-6; TRBD1 is a possible D gene (6 bases). The CDR3 is 16 residues long. Trimming cost V 5 bases and J 3 bases, with 14 bases left between them. Germline CDR1 and CDR2: MNHEY and SMNVEV (reference sequence). The CDR3 here is CASSPTGQNYNSPLHF. The CDR3 nucleotides are TGTGCCAGCAGTCCCACCGGACAGAACTATAATTCACCCCTCCACTTT.

The CDR3 DNA reads as TGTGCCAGCAGCTTATTTCAGAATTCACCCCTCCACTTT. Protein sequence: CASSLFQNSPLHF. The chain uses TRBV7-3 and TRBJ1-6; D remains ambiguous. This CDR3 is 13 amino acids long. V was cut by 2 bases and J by 7 bases, with 6 bases left in between. Germline V gene data show CDR1 as SGHTA and CDR2 as FQGTGA.

This clone was counted a few times. The rearrangement joins TRBV19 to TRBJ2-7; 12 nucleotides align to TRBD2. Germline V lookup: CDR1 LNHDA, CDR2 SQIVND (reference sequence). This CDR3 spans 15 amino acids. V lost 4 bases to trimming and J lost 6 bases; unmatched junction nucleotides: 7. CDR3 amino acids: CASSRGLAGGLEQYF. The CDR3 DNA reads as TGTGCCAGTAGTAGAGGGCTAGCGGGAGGGCTCGAGCAGTACTTC.

The chain is built from TRBV25-1 and TRBJ2-7, with D possibly TRBD2 on 5 matching bases. Germline V gene data show CDR1 as MGHDK and CDR2 as SYGVNS. This CDR3 has 14 residues. Deletions cut 3 bases from V and 4 bases from J, with 13 bases between. The CDR3 loop reads CASSDLAVGYEQYF. The CDR3 DNA reads TGTGCCAGCAGTGATCTAGCTGTTGGGTACGAGCAGTACTTC.

The chain has TRBV28 and TRBJ2-2, with TRBD2 matching 8 bases. From germline, CDR1 is MDHEN and CDR2 SYDVKM. The CDR3 has 14 amino acids. V trimming: 3 bases; J trimming: 5 bases; junction bases outside the gene matches: 2. CDR3 bases: TGTGCCAGCAGTTTCTCTAGCGGGACCGGGGAGCTGTTTTTT. This codes for CASSFSSGTGELFF. The complete variable domain, with remaining parts taken from reference TRBV28 and TRBJ2-2, reads DVKVTQSSRYLVKRTGEKVFLECVQDMDHENMFWYRQDPGLGLRLIYFSYDVKMKEKGDIPEGYSVSREKKERFSLILESASTNQTSMYLCASSFSSGTGELFFGEGSRLTVL.

The J gene is TRBJ2-2, the V gene TRBV27; 7 bases map to TRBD2. Germline-derived CDR1 and CDR2 are MNHEY and SMNVEV (reference sequence). The trim removed 4 bases at V and 4 bases at J, leaving 9 bases unmatched. The CDR3 has 16 amino acids. The CDR3 loop reads CASSSERGTGTGELFF. CDR3 bases: TGTGCCAGCAGTTCCGAGCGGGGCACAGGCACCGGGGAGCTGTTTTTT.

V usage is TRBV6-5 and J usage is TRBJ2-2; 7 bases map to TRBD1. J lost 7 bases, V lost 6 bases, and 11 bases had no gene match. The germline V gene has CDR1 MNHEY and CDR2 SVGAGI. The CDR3 is made up of 15 amino acids. The CDR3 spells CASSVDRARLGELFF. CDR3 sequence (DNA): TGTGCCAGCAGCGTAGACAGGGCCAGGCTCGGGGAGCTGTTTTTT.

This chain links TRBV24-1 with TRBJ1-2, with 9 bases lining up with TRBD1. The V gene's germline CDR1 is KGHDR and CDR2 SFDVKD. The CDR3 consists of 14 residues. V trimming: 4 bases; J trimming: 4 bases; junction bases outside the gene matches: 3. The CDR3, as DNA: TGTGCCACCAGTGAACAGGGGGCGGGCTATGGCTACACCTTC. This gives the protein CATSEQGAGYGYTF.

This sequence joins TRBV11-3 and TRBJ1-1, with TRBD1 identical over 8 bases. This CDR3 spans 13 amino acids. Germline trimming cut 5 bases from V and 11 bases from J; bases unmatched to any gene: 10. Germline CDR1 reads SGHNT; CDR2 reads YENEEA. Here the CDR3 reads CASSTDRAAAAFF. The CDR3 DNA reads as TGTGCCAGCAGCACGGACAGGGCCGCGGCGGCTTTCTTT.

The V gene is TRBV6-5, the J gene TRBJ1-1; TRBD1 matches 8 bases. The CDR3 spans 14 residues. The V gene's germline CDR1 is MNHEY and CDR2 SVGAGI. J gave up 4 bases and V 7 bases, and 8 bases lay outside the gene matches. This chain's CDR3 is CASIPLTGGTEAFF. CDR3 in DNA: TGTGCCAGCATACCTCTAACAGGGGGCACTGAAGCTTTCTTT.